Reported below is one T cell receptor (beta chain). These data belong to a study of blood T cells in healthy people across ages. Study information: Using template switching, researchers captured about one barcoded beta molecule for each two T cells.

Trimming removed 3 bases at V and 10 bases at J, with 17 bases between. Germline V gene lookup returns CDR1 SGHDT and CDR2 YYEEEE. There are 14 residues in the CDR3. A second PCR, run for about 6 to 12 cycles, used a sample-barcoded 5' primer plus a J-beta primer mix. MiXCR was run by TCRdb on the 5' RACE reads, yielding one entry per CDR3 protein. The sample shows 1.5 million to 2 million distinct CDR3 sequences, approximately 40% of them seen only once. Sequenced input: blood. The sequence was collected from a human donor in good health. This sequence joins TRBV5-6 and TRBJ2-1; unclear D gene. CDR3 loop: CASSSIGRSDEQFF. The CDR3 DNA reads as TGTGCCAGCAGCTCGATCGGTAGGAGTGACGAGCAGTTCTTC. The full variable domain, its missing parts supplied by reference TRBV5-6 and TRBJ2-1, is DAGVTQSPTHLIKTRGQQVTLRCSPKSGHDTVSWYQQALGQGPQFIFQYYEEEERQRGNFPDRFSGHQFPNYSSELNVNALLLGDSALYLCASSSIGRSDEQFFGPGTRLTVL.